These 18 T cell receptor beta chains came from one sample sequenced in a study of neurological immune-mediated disorders. Each CDR3 protein gets one entry after TCRdb re-called the 5' RACE reads with MiXCR. The data hold approximately 59,000 distinct CDR3 sequences, with 5.2% observed a single time. Sequences were obtained from PBMCs. These TCRs come from a human donor with multiple sclerosis. The donor label of this sample is uncertain.

This clonotype was detected many times. The J gene is TRBJ2-1, the V gene TRBV21-1; no check of the table's D call, TRBD1, against the DNA was made. TRBV21-1 is reported as a pseudogene. CDR3 length: 15 amino acids. The CDR3 DNA is TGTGCCAGCAGCAAGCACGCCCCCGGGAGCAATGAGCAGTTCTTC. Amino acids: CASSKHAPGSNEQFF.

This clonotype has a count of ten or more. The chain carries TRBV20-1 and TRBJ2-2, with 7 bases aligning to TRBD1. Germline V gene data show CDR1 as DFQATT and CDR2 as SNEGSKA (reference sequence). Unmatched junction bases numbered 6, after V lost 5 bases and J lost 6 bases. The CDR3 is 13 residues long. CDR3 sequence: CSALGGRAGELFF. CDR3 in DNA: TGCAGTGCTCTAGGGGGCCGGGCCGGGGAGCTGTTTTTT.

At least ten counts were recorded for this clonotype. The V gene is TRBV7-2, the J gene TRBJ1-6; perhaps TRBD1 as D (5 bases). Germline assignment: CDR1 SGHTA and CDR2 FQGNSA. Between the trimmed V and J ends, which lost 5 bases and 10 bases, there was a span of 21 bases. The CDR3 sequence is 16 residues long. CDR3 bases: TGTGCCAGCAGCGAACTACGGGACGGAAGTCCCTCACCCCTCCACTTT. Translating it yields CASSELRDGSPSPLHF.

The sample holds many counts of this clonotype. V usage is TRBV24-1 and J usage is TRBJ1-2, with D unclear. The CDR3 extends over 14 amino acids. Germline CDR1 reads KGHDR; CDR2 reads SFDVKD. V gave up 1 base and J gave up 1 base, with 6 bases separating them. CDR3 nucleotide sequence: TGTGCCACCAGTGATTTCGGGGTTAACTATGGCTACACCTTC. It is translated as CATSDFGVNYGYTF.

This clonotype was detected many times. The rearrangement links TRBV11-2 to TRBJ2-4, with TRBD2 as a possible D gene (5 bases). Trimming took off 4 bases at V and 8 bases at J, with 21 bases between the two ends. Germline loops: CDR1 SGHAT, CDR2 FQNNGV. The CDR3 is made up of 16 amino acids. The CDR3 coding sequence is TGTGCCAGCAGCTCCCGGGCCCCGAAGACGAGGGACATTCAGTACTTC. Residues: CASSSRAPKTRDIQYF.

This clonotype was counted at least ten times. This chain links TRBV29-1 with TRBJ2-1; D remains unclear. The CDR3 spans 12 residues. The V gene's germline CDR1 is SQVTM and CDR2 ANQGSEA. Trimming left V 3 bases short and J 13 bases short, with 16 bases between. The CDR3 nucleotides are TGCAGCGTTGATAAAGGGCCCCGTTTCCAGTTCTTC. Translation gives CSVDKGPRFQFF.

The table lists this clonotype with many counts. The J gene is TRBJ1-1, the V gene TRBV20-1, with D perhaps matching TRBD1 (6 bases). The CDR3 covers 13 residues. V lost 4 bases and J 5 bases, leaving 14 bases between the germline ends. Germline CDR1 and CDR2: DFQATT and SNEGSKA (reference sequence). The CDR3 region is CSAIPGGPTEAFF. CDR3 nucleotides: TGCAGTGCTATCCCGGGGGGGCCAACTGAAGCTTTCTTT.

This clonotype came up many times. The chain is built from TRBV5-1 and TRBJ1-4; TRBD1 might be the D (6 bases). The ends were cut back, 0 bases at V and 6 bases at J, with 12 bases in the middle. Germline V CDR1 and CDR2: SGHRS, YFSETQ. The CDR3 covers 15 residues. CDR3 protein: CASSLATGADEKLFF. In nucleotides, the CDR3 is TGCGCCAGCAGCTTGGCCACGGGGGCGGATGAAAAACTGTTTTTT.

In its sample, this clonotype was seen many times. This rearrangement joins TRBV9 to TRBJ2-5; the D is unclear. The length of the CDR3 is 14 residues. Trimming pared 5 bases from V and 5 bases from J, leaving 16 bases between. Germline V gives CDR1 SGDLS, CDR2 YYNGEE. Here the CDR3 DNA reads TGTGCCAGCAGTGATGCGAGTGATTTGGAGACCCAGTACTTC. It yields the protein CASSDASDLETQYF.

This clonotype was recorded at least ten times. This sequence joins TRBV20-1 and TRBJ1-3, with a possible D match to TRBD1 (5 bases). CDR1 is DFQATT and CDR2 is SNEGSKA in the germline V gene (reference sequence). The CDR3 is 12 residues long. In DNA form, the CDR3 reads TGCACTCAGGGCCTCTCTGGAAACACCATATATTTT. Translation gives CTQGLSGNTIYF.

This clonotype was seen repeatedly, ten times or more. The V and J genes are TRBV20-1 and TRBJ2-6, with D possibly TRBD1 on 5 matching bases. Per the germline V gene, CDR1 is DFQATT and CDR2 is SNEGSKA (reference sequence). Between the trimmed V and J ends, which lost 5 bases and 0 bases, there was a span of 11 bases. CDR3 length equals 15 residues. The CDR3 DNA reads as TGCAGTGCTTGGGGAACAGGCTCTGGGGCCAACGTCCTGACTTTC. It translates to CSAWGTGSGANVLTF.

The sample holds many counts of this clonotype. The CDR3 DNA follows: TGTGCCAGCAGCCCGGGGCCTCGGGAGACCCAGTACTTC. This encodes CASSPGPRETQYF. The J gene is TRBJ2-5, the V gene TRBV7-2; D might be TRBD1 or TRBD2, each matching 5 bases. The CDR3 loop spans 13 amino acids. Trimming removed 5 bases from V and 5 bases from J, with 12 bases in between. Germline V CDR1 and CDR2: SGHTA, FQGNSA.

In this sample, this clonotype turned up many times. The chain recombines TRBV25-1 with TRBJ1-2, with 12 bases aligning to TRBD1. Germline values: CDR1 MGHDK, CDR2 SYGVNS. V dropped 4 bases and J dropped 4; count of bases not matched to a gene: 4. The CDR3 has 15 residues. CDR3 loop: CASSAGTGGRYGYTF. DNA for the CDR3: TGTGCCAGCAGTGCGGGGACAGGGGGCCGCTATGGCTACACCTTC.

This clonotype was observed at least ten times. In nucleotides, the CDR3 is TGTGCCAGCAGTTGGGGACAGGGAGGGGACACTGAAGCTTTCTTT. Translating gives CASSWGQGGDTEAFF. The chain employs TRBV6-2 or TRBV6-3 and TRBJ1-1; 9 positions match TRBD1. Per the germline V gene, CDR1 is MNHEY and CDR2 is SVGEGT. The CDR3 runs to 15 residues. The V segment lost 4 bases and the J segment 3 bases; nucleotides outside the gene matches: 6.

This clonotype was seen ten or more times. V gene TRBV7-9 combines with J gene TRBJ1-1; 11 nucleotides agree with TRBD1. V lost 5 bases and J lost 4; bases outside the gene matches: 12. The germline V gene encodes CDR1 SEHNR and CDR2 FQNEAQ (reference sequence). The CDR3 is 17 amino acids. As DNA, the CDR3 is TGTGCCAGCAGCCCGGGCCCGGGACAGGGGGATGTCACTGAAGCTTTCTTT. Its protein is CASSPGPGQGDVTEAFF. The entire variable domain, with the rest obtained from reference TRBV7-9 and TRBJ1-1, is as follows: DTGVSQNPRHKITKRGQNVTFRCDPISEHNRLYWYRQTLGQGPEFLTYFQNEAQLEKSRLLSDRFSAERPKGSFSTLEIQRTEQGDSAMYLCASSPGPGQGDVTEAFFGQGTRLTVV.

This clonotype appeared a few times. The chain couples TRBV10-2 to TRBJ1-1; D gene ambiguous. Trimming removed 6 bases from V and 0 bases from J, with 11 bases in between. This CDR3 is built from 14 residues. CDR1 WSHSY and CDR2 SAAADI come from the germline V gene. The DNA for the CDR3 is TGCGCCAGCAGCGAGAGGCTCCTGAACACTGAAGCTTTCTTT. Encoded protein: CASSERLLNTEAFF.

This rearrangement joins TRBV2 to TRBJ2-3, with 7 bases matching TRBD2. CDR1 SNHLY and CDR2 FYNNEI come from the germline V gene. The V and J ends lost 8 bases and 6 bases, in that order; junction bases with no gene match: 11. There are 14 residues in the CDR3. The CDR3 spells CASERGLAVDTQYF. Written as DNA, the CDR3 is TGTGCCAGCGAGCGGGGCCTCGCGGTGGATACGCAGTATTTT.

This clonotype was seen many times. V is TRBV29-1 and J is TRBJ2-3, with a tentative D call TRBD2 (5 bases). With 6 bases removed from V and 2 bases from J, the gap between germline ends came to 18 bases. The CDR3 consists of 15 residues. Germline V gives CDR1 SQVTM, CDR2 ANQGSEA. The chain's CDR3 is CSVSGIGLFTDTQYF. Written as DNA, the CDR3 is TGCAGCGTGAGCGGAATAGGCCTGTTCACAGATACGCAGTATTTT.